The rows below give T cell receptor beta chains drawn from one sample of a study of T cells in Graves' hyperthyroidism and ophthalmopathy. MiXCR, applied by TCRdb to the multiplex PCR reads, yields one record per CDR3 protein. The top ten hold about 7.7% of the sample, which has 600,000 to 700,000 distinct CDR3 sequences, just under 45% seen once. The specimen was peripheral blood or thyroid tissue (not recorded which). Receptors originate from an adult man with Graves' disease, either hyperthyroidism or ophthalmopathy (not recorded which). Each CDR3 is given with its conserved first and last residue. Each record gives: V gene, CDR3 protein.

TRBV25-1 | CASTGQSYNSPLHF
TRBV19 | CASSFSYGYTF
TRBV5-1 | CASSKGQPLNTGELFF
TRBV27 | CASSPTLTGRTNQPQHF
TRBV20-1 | CSPDGTSDEQYF
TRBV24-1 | CATSDLLPGTSGGIPYEQYF
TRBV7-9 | CASSSGQIDTEAFF
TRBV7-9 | CASSPADRVFVRAYEQYF
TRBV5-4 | CASSFGGKNYGYTF
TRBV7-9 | CASSVGTAGLSPLHF
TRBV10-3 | CASSGDRLSSPLHF
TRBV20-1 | CSARQQNRETNEKLFF
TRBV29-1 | CSVVGAGEETQYF
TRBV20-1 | CSAGGGVKQPQHF
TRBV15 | CATSRDGQGETQYF
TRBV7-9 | CASSRAGDYGYTF
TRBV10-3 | CASSSTLGPDAYEQYF
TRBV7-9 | CASSNRQGSGETQYF
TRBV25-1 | CASSFQREGTEAFF
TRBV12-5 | CASGSPGQGNSPLHF
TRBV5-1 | CASSFLAGGPSISSYEQYF
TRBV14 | CASSPDPGSYNEQFF
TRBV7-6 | CASSPTGTGVNQPQHF
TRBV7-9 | CASSEAPRTYEQYF
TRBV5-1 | CASRQHSGNTIYF
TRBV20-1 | CSARDQGSNEKLFF
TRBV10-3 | CATSGQLTNYGYTF
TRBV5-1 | CANSLRTGVDGEPFF
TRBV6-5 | CASSYSSQLEYEQYF
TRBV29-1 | CSVAGLMNTEAFF